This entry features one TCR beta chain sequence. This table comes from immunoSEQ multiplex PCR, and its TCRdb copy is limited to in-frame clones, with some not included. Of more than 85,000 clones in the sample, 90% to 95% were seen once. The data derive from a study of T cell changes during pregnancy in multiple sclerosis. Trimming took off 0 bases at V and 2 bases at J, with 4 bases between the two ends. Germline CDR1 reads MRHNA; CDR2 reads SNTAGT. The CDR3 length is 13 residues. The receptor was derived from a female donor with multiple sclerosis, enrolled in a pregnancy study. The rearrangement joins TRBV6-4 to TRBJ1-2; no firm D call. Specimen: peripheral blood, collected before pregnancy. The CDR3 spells CASSDSTNYGYTF. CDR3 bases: TGTGCCAGCAGTGACTCCACAAACTATGGCTACACCTTC.